This T cell receptor (beta chain) was recovered during a study of neurological immune-mediated disorders. The table lists this clonotype with many counts. V was pared by 5 bases and J by 1 base, with 10 bases between. The CDR3 totals 14 residues. Looked up from germline, CDR1 is MDHEN and CDR2 is SYDVKM. The team produced cDNA through 5'RACE using 10-nucleotide random UMIs. TCRdb reanalysed the 5' RACE reads using MiXCR and keeps one entry per CDR3 protein. The profile shows approximately 59,000 distinct CDR3 sequences, roughly 5.6% of them singletons. The unsorted libraries were made from 2 million PBMCs kept at -80 C.

The receptor comes from a human donor with multiple sclerosis. The donor label of this sample is uncertain. The V and J genes are TRBV28 and TRBJ2-3, with D possibly being TRBD2 (6 bases). Sequences were obtained from PBMCs. The CDR3 region is CASSGPGGTDTQYF. As DNA, the CDR3 is TGTGCCAGCAGTGGACCGGGAGGCACAGATACGCAGTATTTT.